This T cell receptor (beta chain) was sequenced during a study of blood T cell repertoires in COVID-19. Clones were sequenced by immunoSEQ multiplex PCR, and TCRdb holds only the in-frame ones, with some missing. The sample shows under 100,000 clones, 85% to 90% of them seen only once. This clone has a single count. The sequenced material came from peripheral blood. This sequence originates from a man in his fifties or sixties with active COVID-19.

CDR3 nucleotides: TGCGCCAGCAGCTACCCAAGGGAGGGTCGACTAGCGGGGGGCCGGAACACCGGGGAGCTGTTTTTT. This encodes CASSYPREGRLAGGRNTGELFF. The chain combines TRBV5-1 with TRBJ2-2; TRBD2 aligns across 13 bases. Losses at the gene ends were 3 bases for V and 1 base for J; bases not matched to a gene: 18. The CDR3 contains 22 residues. Germline V gene sequence: CDR1 SGHRS, CDR2 YFSETQ.